The T cell receptor (beta chain) described here comes from a study of blood T cell repertoires in COVID-19 (dated by TCRdb to 2019 to 2021). About the full investigation: Samples from collaborators originated in the United States, Italy and Spain and spanned both the acute and convalescent phases of COVID-19. The repertoires were released in a freely available public database intended as a resource for research on the immune response to SARS-CoV-2. The sample metadata nearly always contained a de-identified subject ID, COVID-19 status, age in years and sex. The prospective study material was composed of cDNA or gDNA derived from T cells, B-cell-depleted T cells, or PBMCs. Where available, HLA class I and class II types were obtained from metadata supplied by the sample provider rather than from assay-based typing. Samples were obtained from the ongoing ImmuneRACE study (first 160 participants) and from roughly 1,300 subjects provided by 6 global collaborators. Deeply sampled blood TCRbeta repertoires from subjects exposed to, actively infected with, or recovered from COVID-19 were included in the dataset. What the study reported, not specific to this receptor: The amount of clinical and demographic metadata varied by source and participant and was provided uncurated.

TCRbeta CDR3 regions were amplified from genomic DNA by means of the immunoSEQ Assay, a bias-controlled multiplex PCR. The published analysis was carried out like this. Nucleated cell counts per sample were estimated from amplification of reference gene primers within the assay. To quantify the absolute abundance of each unique TCRbeta CDR3 rearrangement, sequence reads were collapsed and filtered. Productive Simpson clonality was computed per sample as the square root of Simpson's diversity index over productive rearrangements. The immuneACCESS repertoire file appears here via TCRdb, limited to in-frame rearrangements. These files lack a portion of the clones; in checked studies, under half of the deficit traces to unresolved V genes, and the cause of the others is not known. D and trimming come from the DNA, and the V and J calls and clone size come from that table. Present in this sample are some 150,000 clones, about 86% of which were seen just once. Together, the top ten hold 8.6% of the sample.

The collaborating institutions used their own protocols to collect whole blood in K2EDTA tubes. For TCRbeta analysis, collaborator samples were shipped as frozen whole blood, as isolated PBMCs, or as DNA extracted from either sample type. The germline V gene supplies CDR1 MNHEY and CDR2 SVGEGT. The junction carries 15 bases between V and J, which are trimmed by 5 bases and 5 bases respectively. The CDR3 measures 15 amino acids from cysteine to phenylalanine. The CDR3 DNA has 45 bases and is translated from base 1. Details on this clone: Its antigen has not been determined. Base qualities are not recorded, but no much larger clone differs from it by a single base.

The sample consisted of peripheral blood. This receptor was taken from a woman in her forties or fifties with active or convalescent COVID-19. Here the chain combines TRBV6-2 or TRBV6-3 and TRBJ1-4; the D gene is perhaps TRBD1, on 5 matching bases. The nucleotide sequence is TGTGCCAGCAGTAGAATACAGGAAAGAAATGAAAAACTGTTTTTT. Its protein product is CASSRIQERNEKLFF.